Listed below are T cell receptor beta chains from one sample, sequenced in a study of Graves' ophthalmopathy and Graves' hyperthyroidism. From the multiplex PCR reads, TCRdb called clonotypes with MiXCR, one entry per CDR3 protein. This table has 400,000 to 450,000 distinct CDR3 sequences, more than 20% appearing once. The sample taken for sequencing was peripheral blood. These receptors all come from a woman younger than 35 with stable Graves' hyperthyroidism. CDR3s include the opening cysteine and the closing phenylalanine or tryptophan. Each record gives: clone size, J gene, V gene, D gene, CDR3 length, CDR3 DNA, CDR3 protein. The D gene is left open where the match is weak. Clone size is not always given. Where it is, it says once, few, many or a class for expanded clones.

size: .; J: TRBJ1-2; V: TRBV6-2/TRBV6-3; D: .; length: 15; DNA: TGTGCCAGCAGTGCAATAGGCGTAGGGCCCTATGGCTACACCTTC; CDR3: CASSAIGVGPYGYTF
size: many; J: TRBJ1-2; V: TRBV28; D: TRBD1; length: 14; DNA: TGTGCCAGCAGCCCGGGACAGGTGTTGTATGGCTACACCTTC; CDR3: CASSPGQVLYGYTF
size: many; J: TRBJ1-2; V: TRBV12-3/TRBV12-4; D: .; length: 13; DNA: TGTGCCAGCAGTTTTACAGGAAATTATGGCTACACCTTC; CDR3: CASSFTGNYGYTF
size: .; J: TRBJ2-7; V: TRBV15; D: TRBD1; length: 17; DNA: TGTGCCACCAGCAGAGATGAGTCACAGGGGATCGCATACGAGCAGTACTTC; CDR3: CATSRDESQGIAYEQYF
size: many; J: TRBJ2-7; V: TRBV7-2; D: .; length: 11; DNA: TGTGCCAGCAGCGTCAGACTAGTCCCCCACTTC; CDR3: CASSVRLVPHF
size: many; J: TRBJ1-1; V: TRBV10-3; D: .; length: 15; DNA: TGTGCCATCAGTGAGTCTCGCAGGGAGAACACTGAAGCTTTCTTT; CDR3: CAISESRRENTEAFF
size: .; J: TRBJ1-5; V: TRBV19; D: .; length: 13; DNA: TGTGCCAGTAGTACCAGGGTAAGCCAGCCCCAGCATTTT; CDR3: CASSTRVSQPQHF
size: many; J: TRBJ1-2; V: TRBV5-4; D: .; length: 14; DNA: TGTGCCAGCAGCTTGGCTACAGCTCACTATGGCTACACCTTC; CDR3: CASSLATAHYGYTF
size: few; J: TRBJ1-5; V: TRBV6-1; D: TRBD1; length: 15; DNA: TGTGCCAGCAAAAGACAGGGCCCTATCAATCAGTCCCAGCATTTT; CDR3: CASKRQGPINQSQHF
size: many; J: TRBJ1-2; V: TRBV24-1; D: .; length: 16; DNA: TGTGCCACCAGTGATTATTCGGGAGGGATCAACTATGGCTACACCTTC; CDR3: CATSDYSGGINYGYTF
size: few; J: TRBJ1-1; V: TRBV6-9; D: .; length: 15; DNA: TGTGCCAGCAGTTACAGACGTAGAGGCAGAACTGAAGCTTTCTTT; CDR3: CASSYRRRGRTEAFF
size: many; J: TRBJ1-1; V: TRBV19; D: TRBD1; length: 18; DNA: TGTGCCAGTAGCCCAACGGTATCCGGGACAGGGGTTTCCACTGAAGCTTTCTTT; CDR3: CASSPTVSGTGVSTEAFF
size: many; J: TRBJ2-7; V: TRBV27; D: .; length: 13; DNA: TGTGCCAGCAGAGGTCCCGGGAGCCACGAGCAGTACTTC; CDR3: CASRGPGSHEQYF
size: many; J: TRBJ2-7; V: TRBV9; D: TRBD1; length: 13; DNA: TGTGCCAGCAGCGCCGGGACAGGGGACGAGCAGTACTTC; CDR3: CASSAGTGDEQYF
size: many; J: TRBJ1-3; V: TRBV2; D: .; length: 14; DNA: TGTGCCAGCAGTGAGGATTTCTCTGGAAACACCATATATTTT; CDR3: CASSEDFSGNTIYF
size: many; J: TRBJ2-2; V: TRBV12-3/TRBV12-4; D: TRBD1; length: 14; DNA: TGTGCCAGCAGTTTAGCTCAGGGGGCCGGGGAGCTGTTTTTT; CDR3: CASSLAQGAGELFF
size: many; J: TRBJ2-6; V: TRBV15; D: .; length: 18; DNA: TGTGCCACCAGCAGAGATCGTGCAGGCTTCTCTGGGGCCAACGTCCTGACTTTC; CDR3: CATSRDRAGFSGANVLTF
size: once; J: TRBJ1-5; V: TRBV28; D: .; length: 16; DNA: TGTGCCAGCAGTCATGAACGAGGGCAGGAGGATCAGCCCCAGCATTTT; CDR3: CASSHERGQEDQPQHF
size: many; J: TRBJ2-2; V: TRBV12-3/TRBV12-4; D: TRBD2; length: 16; DNA: TGTGCCAGCAGGACTAGCGGGAGCGATGGCACCGGGGAGCTGTTTTTT; CDR3: CASRTSGSDGTGELFF
size: .; J: TRBJ1-1; V: TRBV15; D: .; length: 14; DNA: TGTGCCACCAGCCCACCCCCCGGGTGGACTGAAGCTTTCTTT; CDR3: CATSPPPGWTEAFF
size: many; J: TRBJ2-7; V: TRBV11-2; D: .; length: 14; DNA: TGTGCCAGCAGCTTAGTCGGTAACTCCTACGAGCAGTACTTC; CDR3: CASSLVGNSYEQYF
size: many; J: TRBJ2-7; V: TRBV7-3; D: .; length: 13; DNA: TGTGCCAGCAGCTTAAAGACCGGGGGCGAGCAGTACTTC; CDR3: CASSLKTGGEQYF
size: many; J: TRBJ2-7; V: TRBV2; D: .; length: 16; DNA: TGTGCCAGCAGTGATGGAGCCTGGCACTTACCGTACGAGCAGTACTTC; CDR3: CASSDGAWHLPYEQYF
size: many; J: TRBJ2-7; V: TRBV12-3/TRBV12-4; D: TRBD1; length: 12; DNA: TGTGCCAGCAGTGGACAGGGCTACGAGCAGTACTTC; CDR3: CASSGQGYEQYF
size: many; J: TRBJ2-7; V: TRBV28; D: .; length: 14; DNA: TGTGCCAGCAGCCCCCCGGGACTCTCAGTTCGGCAGTACTTC; CDR3: CASSPPGLSVRQYF
size: many; J: TRBJ2-5; V: TRBV7-9; D: .; length: 13; DNA: TGTGCCATCATAGGGTACAGCGGGGAGACCCAGTACTTC; CDR3: CAIIGYSGETQYF
size: many; J: TRBJ2-5; V: TRBV11-3; D: .; length: 14; DNA: TGTGCCAGCAGCTCGGGGGCCGCCGGGGAGACCCAGTACTTC; CDR3: CASSSGAAGETQYF
size: many; J: TRBJ2-7; V: TRBV18; D: TRBD1; length: 15; DNA: TGTGCCAGCTCACCGGGCAATACAGGGGGCGGCGAGCAGTACTTC; CDR3: CASSPGNTGGGEQYF
size: many; J: TRBJ2-7; V: TRBV12-3/TRBV12-4; D: .; length: 14; DNA: TGTGCCAGCAGTTTGGGTTCGGCAGGGTGGGGGCAGTACTTC; CDR3: CASSLGSAGWGQYF
size: .; J: TRBJ1-1; V: TRBV29-1; D: .; length: 14; DNA: TGCAGCGTTCCCCGGGGGACGGGGAACACTGAAGCTTTCTTT; CDR3: CSVPRGTGNTEAFF
size: many; J: TRBJ1-6; V: TRBV20-1; D: .; length: 14; DNA: TGCAGTGCTAGAGATACTTGGCCGAATTCACCCCTCCACTTT; CDR3: CSARDTWPNSPLHF
size: many; J: TRBJ1-6; V: TRBV9; D: .; length: 15; DNA: TGTGCCAGCAGCCTACGGAGCTCCTATAATTCACCCCTCCACTTT; CDR3: CASSLRSSYNSPLHF
size: many; J: TRBJ1-1; V: TRBV19; D: TRBD1; length: 12; DNA: TGTGCCAGTAGTGTGGGACAGACTGAAGCTTTCTTT; CDR3: CASSVGQTEAFF
size: many; J: TRBJ2-7; V: TRBV25-1; D: TRBD1; length: 17; DNA: TGTGCCAGCAGTGGAAACCAAGGGGGCCTCTCATCCTACGAGCAGTACTTC; CDR3: CASSGNQGGLSSYEQYF
size: few; J: TRBJ1-5; V: TRBV6-2/TRBV6-3; D: .; length: 19; DNA: TGTGCCAGCAGCTATCGACCTTTTTTGGGGGTGAGGAACAATCAGCCCCAGCATTTT; CDR3: CASSYRPFLGVRNNQPQHF
size: once; J: TRBJ1-1; V: TRBV24-1; D: .; length: 15; DNA: TGTGCCACCAGTGACTCCGGACAGTACAACACTGAAGCTTTCTTT; CDR3: CATSDSGQYNTEAFF
size: .; J: TRBJ1-1; V: TRBV5-1; D: .; length: 14; DNA: TGCGCCAGCAGCCCAACCCAGGTGAACACTGAAGCTTTCTTT; CDR3: CASSPTQVNTEAFF
size: many; J: TRBJ2-2; V: TRBV5-1; D: TRBD2; length: 16; DNA: TGCGCCAGCAGCATCCTAGCGGGGAAGAACACCGGGGAGCTGTTTTTT; CDR3: CASSILAGKNTGELFF
size: many; J: TRBJ2-7; V: TRBV6-2/TRBV6-3; D: TRBD2; length: 15; DNA: TGTGCCAGCAGTTCGATAGCGGGAGAGACGAACGAGCAGTACTTC; CDR3: CASSSIAGETNEQYF
size: .; J: TRBJ2-4; V: TRBV12-3/TRBV12-4; D: .; length: 17; DNA: TGTGCCAGCAGTTCCGGTCAGGCAGAGCTCGCCAAAAACATTCAGTACTTC; CDR3: CASSSGQAELAKNIQYF
size: many; J: TRBJ1-1; V: TRBV5-1; D: .; length: 15; DNA: TGCGCCAGCAGCTTGGAGGGGGGGCCGAACACTGAAGCTTTCTTT; CDR3: CASSLEGGPNTEAFF
size: many; J: TRBJ2-4; V: TRBV28; D: .; length: 14; DNA: TGTGCCAGCAGTCAAGGGGGGGATTTAAACATTAAGTACTTC; CDR3: CASSQGGDLNIKYF
size: many; J: TRBJ1-1; V: TRBV20-1; D: .; length: 11; DNA: TGCAGTGCTAGAGTAGAGACTGAAGCTTTCTTT; CDR3: CSARVETEAFF
size: many; J: TRBJ2-5; V: TRBV18; D: TRBD2; length: 17; DNA: TGTGCCAGCTCACCAGGCCTAGCGGGAGGGATTGGAGAGACCCAGTACTTC; CDR3: CASSPGLAGGIGETQYF
size: .; J: TRBJ2-2; V: TRBV9; D: .; length: 15; DNA: TGTGCCAGCAGCGCACGTGGAGGGCCAGCCGGGGAGCTGTTTTTT; CDR3: CASSARGGPAGELFF
size: .; J: TRBJ2-5; V: TRBV6-1; D: TRBD2; length: 16; DNA: TGTGCCAGCAGTGCTAGACTAGCGGGGGACGGAGAGACCCAGTACTTC; CDR3: CASSARLAGDGETQYF
size: .; J: TRBJ2-1; V: TRBV7-2; D: TRBD2; length: 15; DNA: TGTGCCAGCAGCTTAGTTGCTAGCGGGAGCGATGAGCAGTTCTTC; CDR3: CASSLVASGSDEQFF